This paragraph reports one T cell receptor beta chain. This sample is part of a study of blood T cell repertoires in COVID-19. Looking at the study overall: From the United States, Italy and Spain came samples of acute and convalescent COVID-19. PBMCs, B-cell-depleted T cells, or T cells were the source of the cDNA or gDNA that made up the material.

Authors' processing steps: Reference gene primer amplification gave estimated nucleated cell counts. Profiling relied on immunoSEQ multiplex PCR, and the TCRdb table lists in-frame clones only, not all of them. V and J calls plus clone size are reproduced from that table; the DNA served to infer D and trimming. The sample holds over 120,000 clones, about nine tenths seen once. This CDR3 contains 13 residues. CDR1 is GTSNPN, CDR2 SVGIG, per germline (reference sequence). The ends were cut back, 1 base at V and 0 bases at J, with 7 bases in the middle. The V gene is TRBV30, the J gene TRBJ2-7; D unclear. Sequenced material: peripheral blood. The origin of this receptor is a human donor in a cohort sampled during active COVID-19. The CDR3 here is CAWSGRNSYEQYF. The CDR3 nucleotides read TGTGCCTGGAGTGGCAGGAACTCCTACGAGCAGTACTTC.